A selection of T cell receptor beta chains follows, all from one sample in a study of Ad26.COV2.S vaccination and SARS-CoV-2 variants. Assay used: immunoSEQ multiplex PCR; TCRdb lists only in-frame clones, some missing. The sample carries about 680,000 clones, around 92% recorded once. The source material was peripheral blood, sampled in a trial of Ad26.COV2.S vaccine versus placebo. These receptors were collected from a person between 18 and 60 years old who received the Ad26.COV2.S COVID-19 vaccine or a placebo. Both conserved end residues are part of each CDR3. D genes are given only for firm matches. The size entry is marked missing in some rows and otherwise reads once, few, many or a size class.

j_gene: TRBJ2-5; v_gene: TRBV19; abundance: .; d_gene: TRBD1; len: 15; CDR3aa: CASSTRDRVQETQYF; CDR3nt: TGTGCCAGTAGTACCCGGGACAGGGTCCAAGAGACCCAGTACTTC
j_gene: TRBJ1-6; v_gene: TRBV6-6; abundance: few; d_gene: .; len: 13; CDR3aa: CETRERNNSPLHF; CDR3nt: TGCGAAACAAGGGAGAGGAATAATTCACCCCTCCACTTT
j_gene: TRBJ1-5; v_gene: TRBV19; abundance: few; d_gene: .; len: 14; CDR3aa: CASTSFMGNQPQHF; CDR3nt: TGTGCCAGTACTAGCTTTATGGGGAATCAGCCCCAGCATTTT
j_gene: TRBJ1-5; v_gene: TRBV5-6; abundance: .; d_gene: TRBD1; len: 14; CDR3aa: CASSYGTGDQPQHF; CDR3nt: TGTGCCAGCAGCTATGGGACAGGGGATCAGCCCCAGCATTTT
j_gene: TRBJ1-5; v_gene: TRBV19; abundance: .; d_gene: TRBD1; len: 16; CDR3aa: CASSIEGGQGNQPQHF; CDR3nt: TGTGCCAGTAGTATAGAAGGGGGACAGGGCAATCAGCCCCAGCATTTT
j_gene: TRBJ2-7; v_gene: TRBV30; abundance: .; d_gene: TRBD1; len: 14; CDR3aa: CAWSTGTGSYEQYF; CDR3nt: TGTGCCTGGAGTACCGGGACAGGGAGCTACGAGCAGTACTTC
j_gene: TRBJ2-7; v_gene: TRBV19; abundance: .; d_gene: .; len: 15; CDR3aa: CASSIRAGDSYEQYF; CDR3nt: TGTGCCAGTAGTATAAGGGCTGGGGATTCCTACGAGCAGTACTTC
j_gene: TRBJ2-1; v_gene: TRBV6-2/TRBV6-3; abundance: .; d_gene: .; len: 14; CDR3aa: CASSNGVSYNEQFF; CDR3nt: TGTGCCAGCAGTAACGGGGTGTCCTACAATGAGCAGTTCTTC
j_gene: TRBJ1-2; v_gene: TRBV19; abundance: .; d_gene: .; len: 13; CDR3aa: CASSRGTGSGYTF; CDR3nt: TGTGCCAGTAGTAGGGGCACCGGCAGTGGCTACACCTTC
j_gene: TRBJ2-7; v_gene: TRBV7-2; abundance: .; d_gene: TRBD1; len: 15; CDR3aa: CASSFRTGEPYEQYF; CDR3nt: TGTGCCAGCAGCTTCCGGACAGGGGAACCCTACGAGCAGTACTTC
j_gene: TRBJ2-1; v_gene: TRBV5-1; abundance: .; d_gene: TRBD2; len: 16; CDR3aa: CASSLGLAGPYNEQFF; CDR3nt: TGCGCCAGCAGCTTGGGACTAGCGGGACCCTACAATGAGCAGTTCTTC
j_gene: TRBJ1-3; v_gene: TRBV2; abundance: .; d_gene: .; len: 13; CDR3aa: CASSRATGNTIYF; CDR3nt: TGTGCCAGCAGCCGGGCCACTGGAAACACCATATATTTT
j_gene: TRBJ2-1; v_gene: TRBV4-2; abundance: .; d_gene: TRBD2; len: 15; CDR3aa: CASSRVSGGNNEQFF; CDR3nt: TGTGCCAGCAGCCGAGTTAGCGGGGGGAACAATGAGCAGTTCTTC
j_gene: TRBJ2-3; v_gene: TRBV27; abundance: .; d_gene: TRBD2; len: 16; CDR3aa: CASSLGGVPSTDTQYF; CDR3nt: TGTGCCAGCAGTTTGGGGGGGGTCCCTAGCACAGATACGCAGTATTTT
j_gene: TRBJ2-1; v_gene: TRBV29-1; abundance: few; d_gene: .; len: 15; CDR3aa: CSVELAQGLTNEQFF; CDR3nt: TGCAGCGTTGAACTAGCGCAGGGCCTCACGAATGAGCAGTTCTTC
j_gene: TRBJ2-5; v_gene: TRBV5-1; abundance: .; d_gene: .; len: 16; CDR3aa: CASSLASGRLQETQYF; CDR3nt: TGCGCCAGCAGCTTGGCCTCGGGGCGCCTCCAAGAGACCCAGTACTTC
j_gene: TRBJ2-1; v_gene: TRBV5-3; abundance: .; d_gene: .; len: 12; CDR3aa: CARRRRGWEQFF; CDR3nt: TGTGCCAGACGCCGGAGGGGGTGGGAGCAGTTCTTC